Listed below are T cell receptor beta chains from one sample, sequenced in a study of cytomegalovirus exposure and HLA in healthy donors. TCRdb keeps only in-frame clones here, not all; method: immunoSEQ multiplex PCR. The sample lists 120,000 to 150,000 clones; over 60% were seen once. Sequenced input: PBMCs. These receptors all stem from a man in his forties in good health and CMV-seropositive. The CDR3 runs from the conserved cysteine through the conserved F or W. The D gene is left open where the match is weak. For some rows the clone size is stated as once, few or many, or as a class when expanded; others skip it.

clone size: NA
V gene: TRBV30
D gene: TRBD2
CDR3 length: 14
J gene: TRBJ2-1
CDR3 DNA: TGTGCCTGGAGGCTAGCGGGAACCTACAATGAGCAGTTCTTC
CDR3 protein: CAWRLAGTYNEQFF

clone size: NA
V gene: TRBV30
D gene: NA
CDR3 length: 11
J gene: TRBJ2-7
CDR3 DNA: TGTGCCTGGAGTGTCCTAGGCGAGCAGTACTTC
CDR3 protein: CAWSVLGEQYF

clone size: NA
V gene: TRBV28
D gene: TRBD1
CDR3 length: 14
J gene: TRBJ1-1
CDR3 DNA: TGTGCCAGCAGTTTAACAGGGGGAAGGACTGAAGCTTTCTTT
CDR3 protein: CASSLTGGRTEAFF

clone size: once
V gene: TRBV6-5
D gene: NA
CDR3 length: 16
J gene: TRBJ1-5
CDR3 DNA: TGTGCCAGCAGTTACTCCGGCAGGATGGGCAATCAGCCCCAGCATTTT
CDR3 protein: CASSYSGRMGNQPQHF

clone size: NA
V gene: TRBV27
D gene: TRBD2
CDR3 length: 16
J gene: TRBJ2-5
CDR3 DNA: TGTGCCAGCAGTCAGAACGCCGGGACTAGCGGGAGTCGGCAGTACTTC
CDR3 protein: CASSQNAGTSGSRQYF

clone size: NA
V gene: TRBV28
D gene: NA
CDR3 length: 14
J gene: TRBJ1-5
CDR3 DNA: TGTGCCAGCAGTTTTGAGGGTCCTAATCAGCCCCAGCATTTT
CDR3 protein: CASSFEGPNQPQHF

clone size: NA
V gene: TRBV7-7
D gene: TRBD1
CDR3 length: 14
J gene: TRBJ2-5
CDR3 DNA: TGTGCCAGCAGCCCGACAGGGGTACAAGAGACCCAGTACTTC
CDR3 protein: CASSPTGVQETQYF

clone size: NA
V gene: TRBV6-5
D gene: NA
CDR3 length: 15
J gene: TRBJ2-6
CDR3 DNA: TGTGCCAGCAACCCACAGGGCTCTGGGGCCAACGTCCTGACTTTC
CDR3 protein: CASNPQGSGANVLTF

clone size: NA
V gene: TRBV5-6
D gene: NA
CDR3 length: 17
J gene: TRBJ2-5
CDR3 DNA: TGTGCCAGCAGCTTGGATTTCGGACAGCGCTACCAAGAGACCCAGTACTTC
CDR3 protein: CASSLDFGQRYQETQYF

clone size: NA
V gene: TRBV10-3
D gene: NA
CDR3 length: 15
J gene: TRBJ2-6
CDR3 DNA: TGTGCCATCAGTGATGACTACTCTGGGGCCAACGTCCTGACTTTC
CDR3 protein: CAISDDYSGANVLTF

clone size: few
V gene: TRBV5-1
D gene: NA
CDR3 length: 15
J gene: TRBJ1-2
CDR3 DNA: TGCGCCAGCAGCCTCGACGAGGGCTTGGGGTATGGCTACACCTTC
CDR3 protein: CASSLDEGLGYGYTF

clone size: few
V gene: TRBV7-9
D gene: NA
CDR3 length: 14
J gene: TRBJ2-2
CDR3 DNA: TGTGCCAGCAGCTTTTCTCCCCTCACCGGGGAGCTGTTTTTT
CDR3 protein: CASSFSPLTGELFF

clone size: NA
V gene: TRBV9
D gene: TRBD1
CDR3 length: 13
J gene: TRBJ1-4
CDR3 DNA: TGTGCCAGCAGCGTAGGGGACAGGGAGGAACTGTTTTTT
CDR3 protein: CASSVGDREELFF

clone size: NA
V gene: TRBV30
D gene: TRBD2
CDR3 length: 15
J gene: TRBJ2-5
CDR3 DNA: TGTGCCTGGAGTACCTTAGCGGGGCGGGGGGAGACCCAGTACTTC
CDR3 protein: CAWSTLAGRGETQYF

clone size: NA
V gene: TRBV5-1
D gene: TRBD2
CDR3 length: 14
J gene: TRBJ2-1
CDR3 DNA: TGCGCCAGCAGCACCGGACTAGCGAACAATGAGCAGTTCTTC
CDR3 protein: CASSTGLANNEQFF